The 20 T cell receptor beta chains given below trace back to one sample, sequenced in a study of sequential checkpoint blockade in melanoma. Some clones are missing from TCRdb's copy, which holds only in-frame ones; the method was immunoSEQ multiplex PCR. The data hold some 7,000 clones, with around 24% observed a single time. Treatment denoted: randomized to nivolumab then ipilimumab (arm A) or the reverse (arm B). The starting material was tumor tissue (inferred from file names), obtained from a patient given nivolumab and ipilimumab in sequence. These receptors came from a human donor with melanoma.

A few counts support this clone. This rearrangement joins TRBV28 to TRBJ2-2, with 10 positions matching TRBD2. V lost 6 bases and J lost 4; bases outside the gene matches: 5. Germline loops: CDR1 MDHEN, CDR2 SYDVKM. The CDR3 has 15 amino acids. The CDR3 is CASSPSGRATGELFF. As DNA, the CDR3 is TGTGCCAGCAGCCCAAGCGGGAGGGCCACCGGGGAGCTGTTTTTT. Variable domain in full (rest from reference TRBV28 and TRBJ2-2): DVKVTQSSRYLVKRTGEKVFLECVQDMDHENMFWYRQDPGLGLRLIYFSYDVKMKEKGDIPEGYSVSREKKERFSLILESASTNQTSMYLCASSPSGRATGELFFGEGSRLTVL.

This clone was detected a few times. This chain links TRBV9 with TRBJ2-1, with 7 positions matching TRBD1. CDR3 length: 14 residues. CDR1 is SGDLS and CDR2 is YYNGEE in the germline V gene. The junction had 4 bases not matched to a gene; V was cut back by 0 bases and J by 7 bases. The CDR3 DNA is TGTGCCAGCAGCGTAGCGGACAGGTGGAATGAGCAGTTCTTC. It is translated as CASSVADRWNEQFF.

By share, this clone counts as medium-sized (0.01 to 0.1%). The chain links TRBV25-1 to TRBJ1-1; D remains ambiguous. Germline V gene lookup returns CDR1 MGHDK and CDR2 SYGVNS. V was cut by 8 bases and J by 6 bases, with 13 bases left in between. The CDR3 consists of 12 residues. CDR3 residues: CASCRRASEAFF. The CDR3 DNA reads TGTGCCAGCTGCAGAAGGGCGTCTGAAGCTTTCTTT.

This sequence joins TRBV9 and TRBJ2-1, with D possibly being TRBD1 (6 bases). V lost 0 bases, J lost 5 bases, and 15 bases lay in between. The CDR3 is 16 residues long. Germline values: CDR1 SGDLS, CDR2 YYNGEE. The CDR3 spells CASSVVDEGVHNEQFF. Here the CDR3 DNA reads TGTGCCAGCAGCGTAGTGGACGAGGGGGTCCACAATGAGCAGTTCTTC.

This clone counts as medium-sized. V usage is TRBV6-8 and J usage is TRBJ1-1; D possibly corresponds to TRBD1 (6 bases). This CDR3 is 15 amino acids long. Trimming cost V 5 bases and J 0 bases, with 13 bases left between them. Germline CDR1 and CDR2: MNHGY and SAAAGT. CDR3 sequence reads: CASSTGQSMNTEAFF. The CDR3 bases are TGTGCCAGCAGTACCGGACAGAGTATGAACACTGAAGCTTTCTTT.

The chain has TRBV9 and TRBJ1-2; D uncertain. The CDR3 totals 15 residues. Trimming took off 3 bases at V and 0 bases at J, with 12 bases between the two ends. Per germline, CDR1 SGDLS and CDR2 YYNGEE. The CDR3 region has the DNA TGTGCCAGCAGCGCAAGTAACTCGCCTAACTATGGCTACACCTTC. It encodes CASSASNSPNYGYTF.

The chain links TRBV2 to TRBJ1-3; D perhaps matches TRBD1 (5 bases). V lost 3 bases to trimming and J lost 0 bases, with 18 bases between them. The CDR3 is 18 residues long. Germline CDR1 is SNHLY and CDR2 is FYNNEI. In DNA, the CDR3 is TGTGCCAGCAGTGAGAGGAGACAGCCTACTACCTCTGGAAACACCATATATTTT. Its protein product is CASSERRQPTTSGNTIYF.

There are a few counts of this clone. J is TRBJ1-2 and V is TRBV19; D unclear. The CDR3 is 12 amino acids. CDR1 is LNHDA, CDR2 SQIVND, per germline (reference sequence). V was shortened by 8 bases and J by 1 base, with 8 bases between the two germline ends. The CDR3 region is CASVDGNYGYTF. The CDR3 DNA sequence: TGTGCCAGTGTGGACGGTAACTATGGCTACACCTTC.

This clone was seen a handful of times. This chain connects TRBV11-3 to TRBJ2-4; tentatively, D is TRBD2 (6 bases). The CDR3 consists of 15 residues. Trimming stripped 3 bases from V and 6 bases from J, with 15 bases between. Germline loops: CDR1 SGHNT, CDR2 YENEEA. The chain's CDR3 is CASSLEGPRGNIQYF. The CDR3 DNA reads TGTGCCAGCAGCTTGGAGGGTCCGAGGGGAAACATTCAGTACTTC.

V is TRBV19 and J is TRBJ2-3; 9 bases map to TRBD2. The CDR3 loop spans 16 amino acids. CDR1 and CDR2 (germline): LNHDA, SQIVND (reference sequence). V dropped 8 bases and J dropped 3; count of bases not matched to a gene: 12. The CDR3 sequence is CASSSRAGGPTDTQYF. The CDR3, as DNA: TGTGCCAGTTCTTCAAGGGCGGGAGGGCCTACAGATACGCAGTATTTT.

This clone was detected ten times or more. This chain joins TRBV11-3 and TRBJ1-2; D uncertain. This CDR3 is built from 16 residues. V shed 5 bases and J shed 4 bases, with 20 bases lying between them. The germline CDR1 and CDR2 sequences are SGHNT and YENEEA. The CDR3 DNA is TGTGCCAGCAGCCGGGGTTTTGGACCAAACACCTATGGCTACACCTTC. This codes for CASSRGFGPNTYGYTF.

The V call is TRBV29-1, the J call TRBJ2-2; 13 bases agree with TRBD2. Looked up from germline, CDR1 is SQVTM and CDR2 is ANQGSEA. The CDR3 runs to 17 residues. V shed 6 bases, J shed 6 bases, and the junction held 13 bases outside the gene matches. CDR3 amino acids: CSVQGTSGKNVPGELFF. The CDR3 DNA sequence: TGCAGCGTGCAAGGGACTAGCGGGAAGAATGTGCCCGGGGAGCTGTTTTTT.

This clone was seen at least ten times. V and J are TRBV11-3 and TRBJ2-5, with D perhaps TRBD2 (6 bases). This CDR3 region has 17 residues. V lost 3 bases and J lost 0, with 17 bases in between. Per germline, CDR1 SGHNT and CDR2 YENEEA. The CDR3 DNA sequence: TGTGCCAGCAGCTTGTGGTTTTGGAGGGATTACCAAGAGACCCAGTACTTC. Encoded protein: CASSLWFWRDYQETQYF.

CDR3 loop: CASSSVTAKNIQYF. CDR3 coding DNA: TGTGCCAGCAGCTCAGTAACAGCCAAAAACATTCAGTACTTC. J is TRBJ2-4 and V is TRBV11-3; D remains ambiguous. Germline lookup yields CDR1 SGHNT and CDR2 YENEEA. V lost 4 bases and J 0 bases, leaving 7 bases between the germline ends. CDR3 size: 14 residues.

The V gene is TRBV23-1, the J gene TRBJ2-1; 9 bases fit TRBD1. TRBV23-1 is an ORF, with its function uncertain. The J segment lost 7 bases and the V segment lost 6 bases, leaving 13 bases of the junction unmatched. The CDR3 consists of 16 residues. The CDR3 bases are TGCGCCAGCAGCCAAGAAATCGGGACAGGGCGTAATGAGCAGTTCTTC. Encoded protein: CASSQEIGTGRNEQFF.

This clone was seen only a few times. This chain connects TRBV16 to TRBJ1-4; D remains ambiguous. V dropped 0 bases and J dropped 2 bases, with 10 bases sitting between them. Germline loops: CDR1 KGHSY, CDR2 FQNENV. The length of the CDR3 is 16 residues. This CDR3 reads CASSQSPVATNEKLFF. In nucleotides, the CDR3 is TGTGCCAGCAGCCAATCTCCGGTAGCGACTAATGAAAAACTGTTTTTT.

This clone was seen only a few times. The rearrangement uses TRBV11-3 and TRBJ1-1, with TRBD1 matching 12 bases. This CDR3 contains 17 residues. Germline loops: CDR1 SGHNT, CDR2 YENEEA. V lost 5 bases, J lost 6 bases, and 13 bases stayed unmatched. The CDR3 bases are TGTGCCAGCAGCCCCGCCGGGACAGGGGGCGGAATTCCTGAAGCTTTCTTT. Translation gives CASSPAGTGGGIPEAFF.

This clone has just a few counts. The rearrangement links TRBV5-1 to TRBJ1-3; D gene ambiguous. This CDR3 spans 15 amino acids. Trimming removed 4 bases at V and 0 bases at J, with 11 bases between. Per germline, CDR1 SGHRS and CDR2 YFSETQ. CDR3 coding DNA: TGCGCCAGCAGCCAAGACTCCGGCTCTGGAAACACCATATATTTT. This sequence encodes CASSQDSGSGNTIYF.

The CDR3 nucleotides read TGTGCCAGCCGCCGACAGGGAACCGGGGAGCTGTTTTTT. Its translation: CASRRQGTGELFF. The chain is built from TRBV12-5 and TRBJ2-2; TRBD1 agrees at 7 bases. This CDR3 is built from 13 residues. Germline V gene lookup returns CDR1 LGHNT and CDR2 FRNRAP.

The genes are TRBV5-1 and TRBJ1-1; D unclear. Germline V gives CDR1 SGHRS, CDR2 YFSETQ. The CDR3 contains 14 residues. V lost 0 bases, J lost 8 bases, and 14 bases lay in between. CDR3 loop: CASSLGTATLEAFF. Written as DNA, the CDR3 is TGCGCCAGCAGCTTGGGAACAGCAACACTCGAAGCTTTCTTT.